The entry that follows covers one T cell receptor beta chain sequence. The data were taken from a study of T cells in Graves' hyperthyroidism and ophthalmopathy. Criteria for exclusion of patients were uncontrolled infection, other autoimmune disease, pregnancy or lactation. This CDR3 has 18 residues. V gave up 1 base and J gave up 4 bases; unmatched junction bases: 9. CDR1 is SGHTA, CDR2 FQGNSA, per germline. Authors of the study amplified TCR beta CDR3 regions from RNA transcripts. HTBI primers were employed in a first-round RT-PCR of the TCR CDR3. TCRdb ran MiXCR on the multiplex PCR reads and lists one entry per CDR3 protein. The sample contains approximately 490,000 distinct CDR3 sequences, approximately 22% of which appear only once.

The clonotype comes from a woman aged 70-85 years with Graves' ophthalmopathy. This rearrangement joins TRBV7-2 to TRBJ2-3; 12 bases align to TRBD2. The sample was blood. In DNA, the CDR3 is TGTGCCAGCAGCTTAGGCGCGTCTAGCGGGAGGGAGGCAGATACGCAGTATTTT. Encoded protein: CASSLGASSGREADTQYF. Looking up the rest from reference TRBV7-2 and TRBJ2-3 gives the full variable domain: GAGVSQSPSNKVTEKGKDVELRCDPISGHTALYWYRQSLGQGLEFLIYFQGNSAPDKSGLPSDRFSAERTGGSVSTLTIQRTQQEDSAVYLCASSLGASSGREADTQYFGPGTRLTVL.